Below, 32 T cell receptor beta chains from the same sample are listed, as sequenced in a study of shared clonotypes between healthy human individuals. Sequenced by immunoSEQ multiplex PCR; TCRdb stores in-frame clones only, minus some. Of more than 2,000,000 clones in the sample, 85% to 95% are singletons; the top ten hold 0.11% to 0.15%. The sample consisted of naive CD4+ T cells sorted from blood. Specified subset: CD45RA+ positively selected. Receptors were obtained from a man between 18 and 35 years old in good health.

This rearrangement joins TRBV2 to TRBJ1-5; 8 positions match TRBD1. Germline values: CDR1 SNHLY, CDR2 FYNNEI. Losses at the gene ends were 8 bases for V and 3 bases for J; bases not matched to a gene: 3. This CDR3 is 13 amino acids long. The CDR3 coding sequence is TGTGCCAGCCAGGGACAGGTCAATCAGCCCCAGCATTTT. As protein: CASQGQVNQPQHF.

The chain joins TRBV9 to TRBJ1-3; D unclear. The germline V gene encodes CDR1 SGDLS and CDR2 YYNGEE. The CDR3 sequence is 15 residues long. V lost 1 base and J lost 0, with 8 bases in between. The CDR3 DNA sequence: TGTGCCAGCAGCGTAAGGGCAGACTCTGGAAACACCATATATTTT. It is translated as CASSVRADSGNTIYF. Complete variable domain (other parts from reference TRBV9 and TRBJ1-3): DSGVTQTPKHLITATGQRVTLRCSPRSGDLSVYWYQQSLDQGLQFLIQYYNGEERAKGNILERFSAQQFPDLHSELNLSSLELGDSALYFCASSVRADSGNTIYFGEGSWLTVV.

Turning to this clone: The same CDR3 arises from other DNA sequences in this sample as well. V gene TRBV5-1 combines with J gene TRBJ1-1, with TRBD1 as a possible D gene (5 bases). This CDR3 comprises 13 residues. Trimming cost V 2 bases and J 4 bases, with 9 bases left between them. CDR1 is SGHRS and CDR2 is YFSETQ in the germline V gene. The DNA of the CDR3 is TGCGCCAGCAGCTTAACCGGGGGCACTGAAGCTTTCTTT. Amino acid sequence: CASSLTGGTEAFF.

The chain has TRBV7-8 and TRBJ2-1, with 13 bases identical to TRBD2. Per the germline V gene, CDR1 is SGHVS and CDR2 is FQNEAQ. Trimming took 4 bases from V and 11 from J; bases not matched to a gene: 5. The length of the CDR3 is 14 residues. The CDR3 DNA follows: TGTGCCAGCAGCTCCCAAGGGACTAGCGGGAAGCAGTTCTTC. Its protein product is CASSSQGTSGKQFF.

V usage is TRBV5-8 and J usage is TRBJ1-5, with 9 positions matching TRBD1. Trimming removed 1 base from V and 5 bases from J; junction bases left unmatched: 1. The CDR3 runs 14 residues. Germline V gives CDR1 SGHTS, CDR2 YDEGEE. CDR3 in DNA: TGTGCCAGCAGCTTGACAGGGGGCGATCAGCCCCAGCATTTT. This translates into CASSLTGGDQPQHF.

The CDR3 protein is CSVVAYTDTQYF. The CDR3 bases are TGCAGCGTTGTCGCATACACAGATACGCAGTATTTT. The V call is TRBV29-1, the J call TRBJ2-3, with D unresolved. The ends were cut back, 4 bases at V and 2 bases at J, with 7 bases in the middle. The CDR3 extends over 12 amino acids. Germline assignment: CDR1 SQVTM and CDR2 ANQGSEA.

Note on this clone: Different DNA sequences within this sample yield the same CDR3. J is TRBJ2-1 and V is TRBV9; 10 bases match TRBD2. V dropped 0 bases and J dropped 3; count of bases not matched to a gene: 3. CDR1 and CDR2 from the germline V gene are SGDLS and YYNGEE. CDR3 size: 16 residues. CDR3 DNA: TGTGCCAGCAGCGTAGCGGCTAGCGGGAGCTACAATGAGCAGTTCTTC. Protein product: CASSVAASGSYNEQFF.

The V gene is TRBV6-1, the J gene TRBJ2-1; D gene uncertain. Germline CDR1 reads MNHNS; CDR2 reads SASEGT. This CDR3 contains 13 residues. V shed 6 bases and J shed 8 bases, with 14 bases lying between them. The CDR3 nucleotides read TGTGCCAGCAGGGATCGAGCTCCCGATGAGCAGTTCTTC. As protein: CASRDRAPDEQFF.

The chain combines TRBV5-4 with TRBJ2-7, with 10 nucleotides matching TRBD1. Germline-derived CDR1 and CDR2 are SGHNT and YYREEE (reference sequence). The length of the CDR3 is 17 residues. After removal of 4 bases from V and 8 bases from J, the junction contained 18 bases not matched to a gene. The CDR3 nucleotides are TGTGCCAGCAGCCAATACTCATCCGGGACAGGGGCATCGAAGCAGTACTTC. It yields the protein CASSQYSSGTGASKQYF.

The chain carries TRBV7-6 and TRBJ2-7, with 8 bases lining up with TRBD2. Germline trimming cut 3 bases from V and 3 bases from J; bases unmatched to any gene: 4. The germline V gene has CDR1 SGHVS and CDR2 FNYEAQ. The CDR3 sequence is 14 residues long. CDR3 residues: CASSFASGSYEQYF. The CDR3 nucleotides read TGTGCCAGCAGCTTTGCAAGCGGGAGCTACGAGCAGTACTTC.

The chain joins TRBV19 to TRBJ1-1; D gene ambiguous. The CDR3 contains 11 residues. Trimming removed 4 bases from V and 5 bases from J, with 5 bases in between. Germline CDR1 is LNHDA and CDR2 is SQIVND (reference sequence). The CDR3 bases are TGTGCCAGTAGTACTTGGACTGAAGCTTTCTTT. Residues: CASSTWTEAFF.

The chain is built from TRBV10-3 and TRBJ2-1; D gene ambiguous. Germline V gives CDR1 ENHRY, CDR2 SYGVKD. V was cut by 1 base and J by 7 bases, with 8 bases left in between. The CDR3 spans 13 residues. This CDR3 is CAISEFLSNEQFF. The CDR3 nucleotides are TGTGCCATCAGTGAGTTTTTAAGTAATGAGCAGTTCTTC.

The gene calls are TRBV19 and TRBJ2-5; 8 positions agree with TRBD2. Germline assignment: CDR1 LNHDA and CDR2 SQIVND (reference sequence). V was pared by 5 bases and J by 3 bases, with 11 bases of the junction left unmatched. There are 16 residues in the CDR3. The CDR3 bases are TGTGCCAGTAGTCCCCTGGGTAGCGGGGTCGAAGAGACCCAGTACTTC. Translating gives CASSPLGSGVEETQYF.

The J gene is TRBJ2-2, the V gene TRBV30; TRBD2 is a possible D gene (6 bases). This CDR3 spans 14 amino acids. V was cut by 0 bases and J by 5 bases, with 10 bases left in between. CDR1 is GTSNPN and CDR2 is SVGIG in the germline V gene (reference sequence). The CDR3 reads CAWSVHGTTGELFF. Written as DNA, the CDR3 is TGTGCCTGGAGTGTACACGGGACTACCGGGGAGCTGTTTTTT.

V is TRBV10-3 and J is TRBJ2-5, with 10 bases lining up with TRBD2. The CDR3 length is 16 residues. The germline V gene encodes CDR1 ENHRY and CDR2 SYGVKD. Losses at the gene ends were 6 bases for V and 1 base for J; bases not matched to a gene: 8. The CDR3 spells CAIRGAGGSPQETQYF. CDR3 sequence (DNA): TGTGCCATCAGGGGAGCGGGAGGGTCCCCCCAAGAGACCCAGTACTTC.

The V and J genes are TRBV30 and TRBJ2-6, with D perhaps matching TRBD1 (5 bases). CDR1 is GTSNPN and CDR2 is SVGIG in the germline V gene (reference sequence). The CDR3 sequence is 15 residues long. Trimming removed 1 base at V and 2 bases at J, with 9 bases between. The CDR3: CAWSGTRAGANVLTF. For the CDR3, the DNA is TGTGCCTGGAGTGGGACAAGGGCTGGGGCCAACGTCCTGACTTTC.

The chain joins TRBV11-2 to TRBJ2-5, with D perhaps being TRBD1 or TRBD2 (5 bases each). Trimming took 1 base from V and 1 from J, leaving 10 bases between them. Germline V gene data show CDR1 as SGHAT and CDR2 as FQNNGV. CDR3 length: 15 residues. The CDR3 DNA sequence: TGTGCCAGCAGCTTAGGAGGGGTACCCCAAGAGACCCAGTACTTC. Residues: CASSLGGVPQETQYF.

On this clone itself: The junction departs from germline at one end; a sequencing error may be responsible. The gene calls are TRBV4-3 and TRBJ2-7; TRBD1 matches at 7 bases. Germline V gene sequence: CDR1 LGHNA, CDR2 YSLEER. This CDR3 is built from 15 residues. This chain's CDR3 is CASRQASQGTYEQYF. In DNA form, the CDR3 reads TGCGCCAGCAGGCAAGCGTCACAGGGGACCTACGAGCAGTACTTC.

The J gene is TRBJ1-2, the V gene TRBV9; 7 nucleotides align to TRBD1. The CDR3 runs 18 residues. The junction had 11 bases not matched to a gene; V was cut back by 0 bases and J by 0 bases. Germline values: CDR1 SGDLS, CDR2 YYNGEE. The CDR3 sequence is CASSVGSQGTLANYGYTF. For the CDR3, the DNA is TGTGCCAGCAGCGTAGGGTCACAGGGGACTCTAGCTAACTATGGCTACACCTTC. Full variable domain (outside the CDR3, taken from reference TRBV9 and TRBJ1-2): DSGVTQTPKHLITATGQRVTLRCSPRSGDLSVYWYQQSLDQGLQFLIQYYNGEERAKGNILERFSAQQFPDLHSELNLSSLELGDSALYFCASSVGSQGTLANYGYTFGSGTRLTVV.

CDR3 coding DNA: TGTGCCAGCAGTTTGAACAGGGCGAAGGATGGCTACACCTTC. The encoded protein is CASSLNRAKDGYTF. This chain links TRBV27 with TRBJ1-2, with a weak D call TRBD1 (6 bases). Germline lookup yields CDR1 MNHEY and CDR2 SMNVEV (reference sequence). Trimming took 3 bases from V and 6 from J, leaving 14 bases between them. The length of the CDR3 is 14 residues.

The rearrangement uses TRBV5-4 and TRBJ2-3; TRBD2 matches 9 bases. Germline V gives CDR1 SGHNT, CDR2 YYREEE (reference sequence). V was pared by 4 bases and J by 1 base, with 7 bases of the junction left unmatched. CDR3 size: 16 residues. The CDR3, as DNA: TGTGCCAGCAGCAAGATGGGACTAGCTGGCACAGATACGCAGTATTTT. Residues: CASSKMGLAGTDTQYF. Using reference TRBV5-4 and TRBJ2-3 for the parts outside the CDR3, the full variable domain is ETGVTQSPTHLIKTRGQQVTLRCSSQSGHNTVSWYQQALGQGPQFIFQYYREEENGRGNFPPRFSGLQFPNYSSELNVNALELDDSALYLCASSKMGLAGTDTQYFGPGTRLTVL.

The rearrangement uses TRBV2 and TRBJ2-3, with 8 bases fitting TRBD2. From germline, CDR1 is SNHLY and CDR2 FYNNEI. The CDR3 totals 16 residues. The V and J ends lost 7 bases and 0 bases, in that order; junction bases with no gene match: 9. The CDR3 is CASMSELAASTDTQYF. The CDR3 DNA follows: TGTGCCAGCATGTCCGAACTAGCGGCTAGCACAGATACGCAGTATTTT.

The chain is built from TRBV2 and TRBJ2-5; tentatively, D is TRBD2 (6 bases). The CDR3 length is 14 residues. V lost 6 bases and J 5 bases, leaving 16 bases between the germline ends. Germline V gives CDR1 SNHLY, CDR2 FYNNEI. CDR3 protein: CASREGLAGETQYF. The CDR3 nucleotides read TGTGCCAGCAGGGAGGGACTCGCCGGGGAGACCCAGTACTTC.

The chain joins TRBV30 to TRBJ2-6, with D possibly TRBD2 on 6 matching bases. The germline V gene has CDR1 GTSNPN and CDR2 SVGIG (reference sequence). V shed 5 bases and J shed 3 bases, with 11 bases lying between them. This CDR3 has 14 amino acids. CDR3 nucleotides: TGTGCCTGGGGACGGGGGAATGGGGCCAACGTCCTGACTTTC. Its protein product is CAWGRGNGANVLTF. The whole variable domain, filled in from reference TRBV30 and TRBJ2-6, reads SQTIHQWPATLVQPVGSPLSLECTVEGTSNPNLYWYRQAAGRGLQLLFYSVGIGQISSEVPQNLSASRPQDRQFILSSKKLLLSDSGFYLCAWGRGNGANVLTFGAGSRLTVL.

The chain has TRBV7-2 and TRBJ2-7, with a tentative D call TRBD2 (6 bases). The CDR3 has 15 amino acids. Deletions cut 2 bases from V and 2 bases from J, with 13 bases between. CDR1 and CDR2 (germline): SGHTA, FQGNSA. As DNA, the CDR3 is TGTGCCAGCAGCTTATCGGCGGGGCCGACCTACGAGCAGTACTTC. Amino acid sequence: CASSLSAGPTYEQYF.

The chain has TRBV7-2 and TRBJ2-7, with D perhaps matching TRBD2 (5 bases). V was trimmed by 6 bases and J by 0 bases, leaving 18 bases between them. The CDR3 is 16 amino acids. Germline V gives CDR1 SGHTA, CDR2 FQGNSA. CDR3 in DNA: TGTGCCAGCAGTCACGACTACACAAGGAGCTCCTACGAGCAGTACTTC. Its translation is CASSHDYTRSSYEQYF. The variable domain in full, with the rest retrieved from reference TRBV7-2 and TRBJ2-7, is GAGVSQSPSNKVTEKGKDVELRCDPISGHTALYWYRQSLGQGLEFLIYFQGNSAPDKSGLPSDRFSAERTGGSVSTLTIQRTQQEDSAVYLCASSHDYTRSSYEQYFGPGTRLTVT.

V and J are TRBV7-9 and TRBJ2-5, with 8 bases aligning to TRBD1. The V gene end was trimmed by 3 bases and the J gene end by 1 base; junction bases not matched to a gene: 1. Germline CDR1 reads SEHNR; CDR2 reads FQNEAQ (reference sequence). CDR3 size: 14 residues. The CDR3 nucleotides are TGTGCCAGCAGCTTCGGGACAGGCCAAGAGACCCAGTACTTC. Protein sequence: CASSFGTGQETQYF.

The chain couples TRBV7-9 to TRBJ2-7, with 9 bases identical to TRBD2. The CDR3 spans 16 residues. CDR1 SEHNR and CDR2 FQNEAQ come from the germline V gene (reference sequence). V shed 1 base, J shed 4 bases, and the junction held 8 bases outside the gene matches. The CDR3 is CASSLEGGRALYEQYF. The CDR3 coding sequence is TGTGCCAGCAGCTTAGAAGGCGGGAGGGCCTTATACGAGCAGTACTTC.

The rearrangement uses TRBV27 and TRBJ2-3; 10 nucleotides agree with TRBD1. The length of the CDR3 is 19 residues. Unmatched junction bases numbered 15, after V lost 6 bases and J lost 0 bases. The germline gives CDR1 MNHEY, CDR2 SMNVEV (reference sequence). The DNA for the CDR3 is TGTGCCAGCAGCCTCTCAACCCCGGACAGGGGGTATAGCACAGATACGCAGTATTTT. This gives the protein CASSLSTPDRGYSTDTQYF.

The chain is built from TRBV6-6 and TRBJ2-7; 11 bases line up with TRBD1. J gave up 3 bases and V 7 bases, and 8 bases lay outside the gene matches. Per germline, CDR1 MNHNY and CDR2 SVGAGI (reference sequence). The CDR3 length is 15 residues. In DNA form, the CDR3 reads TGTGCCAGCACCCCAGGGGGGACAGGGGGCTACGAGCAGTACTTC. This gives the protein CASTPGGTGGYEQYF.

V is TRBV18 and J is TRBJ1-2; D might be TRBD1 (5 bases). The CDR3 has 16 residues. Germline loops: CDR1 KGHSH, CDR2 LQKENI. V lost 2 bases to trimming and J lost 6 bases, with 19 bases between them. This CDR3 reads CASSPGEQVGPDGYTF. DNA for the CDR3: TGTGCCAGCTCACCAGGGGAACAGGTGGGACCCGATGGCTACACCTTC.

The V and J genes are TRBV6-4 and TRBJ2-7; 7 bases match TRBD2. The CDR3 is made up of 15 amino acids. Unmatched junction bases numbered 14, after V lost 6 bases and J lost 6 bases. Germline CDR1 and CDR2: MRHNA and SNTAGT. Here the CDR3 DNA reads TGTGCCAGCAGCGCCCTCAGTGGGAGGGTTGGCGAGCAGTACTTC. It encodes CASSALSGRVGEQYF.